This T cell receptor beta chain was identified in a study of cytomegalovirus exposure and HLA in healthy donors. Overall study results and limits: A later analysis showed HLA-associated TCR beta chains outstripping equally common others in clonal expansion. Specificity for CMV antigens was confirmed in vitro for a few of the CMV-associated chains. It was likely that a cluster of highly shared sequence variants was a sequencing artifact. Solely CMV serostatus was available to characterize immune exposure.

With regard to this clone: Its antigen is unidentified.

The study ran its PCR with 60 Vbeta and 13 Jbeta primers. The data were produced by immunoSEQ multiplex PCR, yet TCRdb's version contains in-frame clones alone and is incomplete. This listing includes approximately 40,000 clones. Germline values: CDR1 MNHEY, CDR2 SVGAGI. CDR3 length: 15 residues. V shed 4 bases and J 2 bases; nucleotides not matched to a gene: 7. This receptor was identified in a woman younger than 45 in good health and CMV-seronegative. The J gene is TRBJ2-7, the V gene TRBV6-5; 8 positions match TRBD1. Material for sequencing was PBMCs. CDR3 sequence (DNA): TGTGCCAGCAGTTCCGACAGGGGTCGCACCTACGAGCAGTACTTC. Its protein is CASSSDRGRTYEQYF.